This T cell receptor (beta chain) was recovered during a study of T cells in Graves' hyperthyroidism and ophthalmopathy. Broader study findings: The majority of expanded thyroid clonotypes above 0.001 also appeared in blood.

Authors of the study amplified TCR beta CDR3 regions from RNA transcripts. The HTBI primer set served for first-round RT-PCR of the TCR CDR3. Using its own MiXCR run on the multiplex PCR reads, TCRdb lists one record per CDR3 protein. The sample records under 500,000 distinct CDR3 sequences, over 13% being singletons. This clonotype was picked up many times. Its antigen is not known. Germline loops: CDR1 MNHNS, CDR2 SASEGT. With V trimmed by 4 bases and J by 3 bases, 7 bases remained unmatched. There are 15 residues in the CDR3. Individuals with ophthalmopathy presented a Clinical Activity Score of at least 3, a NOSPECS grade of at least 4 and a duration under 3 months.

The chain is built from TRBV6-1 and TRBJ2-7, with 9 bases fitting TRBD2. The sample consisted of blood. This TCR derives from a man aged 45-65 years with Graves' ophthalmopathy. The CDR3 bases are TGTGCCAGCAGTGTTATAGCGGGAGTGAACTACGAGCAGTACTTC. As protein: CASSVIAGVNYEQYF.